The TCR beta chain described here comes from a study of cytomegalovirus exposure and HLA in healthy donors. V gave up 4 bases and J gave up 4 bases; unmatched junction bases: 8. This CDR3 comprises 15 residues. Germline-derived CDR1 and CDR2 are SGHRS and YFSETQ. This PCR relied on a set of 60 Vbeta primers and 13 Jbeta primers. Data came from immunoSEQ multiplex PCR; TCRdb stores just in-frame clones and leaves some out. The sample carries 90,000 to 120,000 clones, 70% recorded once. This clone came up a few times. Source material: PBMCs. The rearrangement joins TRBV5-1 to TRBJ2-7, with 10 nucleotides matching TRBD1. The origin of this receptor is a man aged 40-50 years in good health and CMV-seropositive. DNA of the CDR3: TGCGCCAGCAGCCCCTCCGGGACAGGGGATTACGAGCAGTACTTC. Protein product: CASSPSGTGDYEQYF.